These 11 T cell receptor beta chains were sequenced from one sample in a study of identical twins. TCRdb reanalysed the 5' RACE reads using MiXCR and keeps one entry per CDR3 protein. The table shows a few hundred thousand distinct CDR3 sequences, with 20% to 25% occurring only once. These records were also assigned to another study, of T cells expressing NK-cell markers.

Sequenced material: CD4+ T cells sorted from blood. The receptors originated from a young woman in good health.

This chain links TRBV7-2 with TRBJ2-2, with 7 positions matching TRBD1. The junction had 7 bases not matched to a gene; V was cut back by 1 base and J by 5 bases. CDR1 is SGHTA, CDR2 FQGNSA, per germline. This CDR3 has 16 residues. The CDR3 region is CASSLETGLRTGELFF. The CDR3 DNA sequence: TGTGCCAGCAGCTTAGAGACAGGGCTGAGGACCGGGGAGCTGTTTTTT.

This chain uses TRBV6-5 with TRBJ2-7; 7 nucleotides line up with TRBD2. V lost 7 bases, J lost 5 bases, and 5 bases stayed unmatched. CDR1 is MNHEY and CDR2 is SVGAGI in the germline V gene. This CDR3 spans 12 amino acids. CDR3 sequence (DNA): TGTGCCAGCAAGGGAGGGGTAGACGAGCAGTACTTC. This gives the protein CASKGGVDEQYF.

This clonotype was seen more than once but under ten times. This chain joins TRBV20-1 and TRBJ2-3, with 8 bases fitting TRBD2. Germline CDR1 DFQATT, CDR2 SNEGSKA (reference sequence). The CDR3 covers 15 residues. V trimming: 6 bases; J trimming: 2 bases; junction bases outside the gene matches: 10. CDR3 nucleotide sequence: TGCAGTGCAGAAGACCGGGGGGGACCCACAGATACGCAGTATTTT. Amino acids: CSAEDRGGPTDTQYF.

This clonotype turned up a few times. J is TRBJ2-4 and V is TRBV5-1, with 12 positions matching TRBD1. This CDR3 has 16 amino acids. The junction had 8 bases not matched to a gene; V was cut back by 4 bases and J by 6 bases. Germline CDR1 SGHRS, CDR2 YFSETQ. CDR3 DNA sequence: TGCGCCAGCAGCCCCCAAGGGGACAGGGGGCGAAACATTCAGTACTTC. It is translated as CASSPQGDRGRNIQYF.

This chain links TRBV6-2 or TRBV6-3 with TRBJ2-5; D may be TRBD1 or TRBD2 (5 bases each). Trimming shortened V by 6 bases and J by 4 bases, and 15 bases separated the two germline ends. The CDR3 sequence is 14 residues long. Germline V gene lookup returns CDR1 MNHEY and CDR2 SVGEGT. CDR3 loop: CASRPRERGETQYF. The CDR3 region has the DNA TGTGCCAGCAGGCCCAGGGAGAGGGGAGAGACCCAGTACTTC.

This clonotype was picked up a small number of times. J is TRBJ2-7 and V is TRBV7-9; D possibly corresponds to TRBD2 (5 bases). Trimming took off 4 bases at V and 4 bases at J, with 11 bases between the two ends. The V gene's germline CDR1 is SEHNR and CDR2 FQNEAQ (reference sequence). This CDR3 comprises 13 residues. CDR3 residues: CASSYGISYEQYF. The CDR3 nucleotides are TGTGCCAGCAGCTACGGGATTTCGTACGAGCAGTACTTC.

CDR3 nucleotides: TGTGCCAGCAGCGAGGGACAGGGTTTTTTTCGTCCTGAAGCTTTCTTT. Its protein is CASSEGQGFFRPEAFF. The chain recombines TRBV6-1 with TRBJ1-1, with 9 nucleotides matching TRBD1. Per germline, CDR1 MNHNS and CDR2 SASEGT. This CDR3 contains 16 residues. J gave up 6 bases and V 6 bases, and 14 bases lay outside the gene matches.

The chain combines TRBV20-1 with TRBJ2-5, with D perhaps being TRBD1 or TRBD2 (6 bases each). The CDR3 loop spans 11 amino acids. V lost 6 bases and J 7 bases, leaving 12 bases between the germline ends. Germline V gene sequence: CDR1 DFQATT, CDR2 SNEGSKA (reference sequence). This CDR3 is CSAGGGTTQYF. CDR3 in DNA: TGCAGTGCCGGAGGGGGGACGACCCAGTACTTC.

The J gene is TRBJ2-7, the V gene TRBV18; 9 bases map to TRBD1. Per the germline V gene, CDR1 is KGHSH and CDR2 is LQKENI. Trimming took 5 bases from V and 7 from J; bases not matched to a gene: 9. The CDR3 covers 14 residues. The CDR3 DNA reads as TGTGCCAGCTCAATTCGGGACAGGGCTCCGGAGCAGTACTTC. This gives the protein CASSIRDRAPEQYF. The entire variable domain, with the rest obtained from reference TRBV18 and TRBJ2-7, is as follows: NAGVMQNPRHLVRRRGQEARLRCSPMKGHSHVYWYRQLPEEGLKFMVYLQKENIIDESGMPKERFSAEFPKEGPSILRIQQVVRGDSAAYFCASSIRDRAPEQYFGPGTRLTVT.

V usage is TRBV20-1 and J usage is TRBJ2-3; D is ambiguous. This CDR3 region has 13 residues. CDR1 is DFQATT, CDR2 SNEGSKA, per germline (reference sequence). The V and J ends lost 6 bases and 1 base respectively, with 11 bases between them. The CDR3 nucleotides read TGCAGTGCCCCCTATAAGGGCACAGATACGCAGTATTTT. It yields the protein CSAPYKGTDTQYF.

The gene calls are TRBV20-1 and TRBJ1-2; no clear D. Between the trimmed V and J ends, which lost 1 base and 5 bases, there was a span of 14 bases. Germline CDR1 is DFQATT and CDR2 is SNEGSKA (reference sequence). The CDR3 spans 14 residues. In DNA, the CDR3 is TGCAGTGCTAGAGGCGGCCGAGATAGTTATGGCTACACCTTC. Encoded protein: CSARGGRDSYGYTF.